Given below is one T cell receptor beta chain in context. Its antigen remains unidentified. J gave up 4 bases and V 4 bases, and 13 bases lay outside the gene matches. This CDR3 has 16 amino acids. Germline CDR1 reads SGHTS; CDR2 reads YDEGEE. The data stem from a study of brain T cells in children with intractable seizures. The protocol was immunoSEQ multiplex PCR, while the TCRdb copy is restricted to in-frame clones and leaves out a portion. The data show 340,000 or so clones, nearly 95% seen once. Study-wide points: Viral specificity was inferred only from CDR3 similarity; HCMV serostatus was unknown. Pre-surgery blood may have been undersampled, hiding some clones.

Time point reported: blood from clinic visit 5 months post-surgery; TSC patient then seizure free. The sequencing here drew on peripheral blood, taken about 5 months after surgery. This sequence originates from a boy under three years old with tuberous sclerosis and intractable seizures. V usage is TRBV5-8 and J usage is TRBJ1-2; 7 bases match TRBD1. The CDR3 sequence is CASSRGHGQAAYGYTF. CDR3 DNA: TGTGCCAGCAGCCGGGGGCATGGACAGGCAGCCTATGGCTACACCTTC.